Shown below are 14 T cell receptor beta chains from a single sample sequenced in a study of T cell responses to AZD1222 COVID-19 vaccine. Assay used: immunoSEQ multiplex PCR; TCRdb lists only in-frame clones, some missing. This table holds approximately 76,000 clones, more than 70% found once. The source material was peripheral blood, sampled on day 0 of AZD1222 vaccination. The receptors were sampled from an adult in good health.

The V and J genes are TRBV10-3 and TRBJ2-3; D is uncertain. The CDR3 has 15 amino acids. V was pared by 2 bases and J by 2 bases, with 11 bases between. Germline V gives CDR1 ENHRY, CDR2 SYGVKD. The DNA for the CDR3 is TGTGCCATCAGTGAGAGGTTCCAGGACACAGATACGCAGTATTTT. The encoded protein is CAISERFQDTDTQYF.

This chain uses TRBV5-4 with TRBJ1-4, with 9 bases identical to TRBD1. With 0 bases clipped from V and 5 bases from J, the junction kept 5 bases outside the gene matches. Germline loops: CDR1 SGHNT, CDR2 YYREEE (reference sequence). CDR3 length: 16 residues. DNA for the CDR3: TGTGCCAGCAGCTTGGGGACAGGGGCGGAAAATGAAAAACTGTTTTTT. Protein: CASSLGTGAENEKLFF.

The rearrangement uses TRBV6-5 and TRBJ1-5; D perhaps matches TRBD1 (6 bases). The CDR3 extends over 15 amino acids. V gave up 7 bases and J gave up 0 bases, with 13 bases separating them. Germline loops: CDR1 MNHEY, CDR2 SVGAGI. The CDR3 sequence is CASNPGQYSNQPQHF. The CDR3 bases are TGTGCCAGCAACCCGGGACAATATAGCAATCAGCCCCAGCATTTT.

The rearrangement uses TRBV11-2 and TRBJ2-2; 8 bases fit TRBD1. Germline V lookup: CDR1 SGHAT, CDR2 FQNNGV. The CDR3 is made up of 15 amino acids. V dropped 5 bases and J dropped 6; count of bases not matched to a gene: 8. CDR3 in DNA: TGTGCCAGCAGCCCCACCGCACAGGGGGCCGGGGAGCTGTTTTTT. It encodes CASSPTAQGAGELFF.

The chain carries TRBV2 and TRBJ2-2; D unresolved. CDR1 is SNHLY and CDR2 is FYNNEI in the germline V gene. Trimming left V 6 bases short and J 8 bases short, with 7 bases between. This CDR3 has 11 residues. CDR3 nucleotides: TGTGCCAGCAGCCCCCTAGGGGAGCTGTTTTTT. Amino acids: CASSPLGELFF. The full variable domain, in which reference TRBV2 and TRBJ2-2 provide the parts outside the CDR3, is EPEVTQTPSHQVTQMGQEVILRCVPISNHLYFYWYRQILGQKVEFLVSFYNNEISEKSEIFDDQFSVERPDGSNFTLKIRSTKLEDSAMYFCASSPLGELFFGEGSRLTVL.

The CDR3 region is CASLSAYEQYF. CDR3 coding DNA: TGTGCCAGCCTTAGCGCCTACGAGCAGTACTTC. The chain links TRBV6-5 to TRBJ2-7, with D maybe TRBD2 (5 bases). The CDR3 spans 11 residues. Trimming cost V 8 bases and J 2 bases, with 7 bases left between them. Germline-derived CDR1 and CDR2 are MNHEY and SVGAGI.

V gene TRBV15 combines with J gene TRBJ1-5; D is ambiguous. Trimming removed 0 bases from V and 0 bases from J, with 15 bases in between. This CDR3 is built from 18 residues. Looked up from germline, CDR1 is LNHNV and CDR2 is YYDKDF (reference sequence). The CDR3 loop is CATSRDYRAHDSNQPQHF. In nucleotides, the CDR3 is TGTGCCACCAGCAGAGATTATAGGGCACACGATAGCAATCAGCCCCAGCATTTT.

J is TRBJ2-3 and V is TRBV30, with no clear D. Per germline, CDR1 GTSNPN and CDR2 SVGIG (reference sequence). Trimming stripped 0 bases from V and 4 bases from J, with 5 bases between. The CDR3 sequence is 12 residues long. The CDR3 here is CAWSVLADTQYF. The DNA for the CDR3 is TGTGCCTGGAGTGTTTTGGCAGATACGCAGTATTTT.

The rearrangement links TRBV19 to TRBJ2-4, with D perhaps matching TRBD1 or TRBD2 (5 bases each). The CDR3 length is 17 residues. Trimming took 5 bases from V and 0 from J, leaving 17 bases between them. Germline CDR1 and CDR2: LNHDA and SQIVND (reference sequence). The CDR3 region is CASSSESGPLAKNIQYF. The CDR3 bases are TGTGCCAGTAGTTCCGAGTCGGGGCCCCTAGCCAAAAACATTCAGTACTTC.

The chain recombines TRBV27 with TRBJ2-5, with D unresolved. The germline V gene encodes CDR1 MNHEY and CDR2 SMNVEV (reference sequence). This CDR3 has 13 residues. Trimming took off 8 bases at V and 5 bases at J, with 15 bases between the two ends. The CDR3 DNA sequence: TGTGCCAGCCGCCCGAGACTGGGGGAGACCCAGTACTTC. Residues: CASRPRLGETQYF.

For this clone: Other nucleotide sequences in the sample specify the same CDR3. The chain is built from TRBV27 and TRBJ1-1; TRBD1 is a possible D gene (5 bases). Germline-derived CDR1 and CDR2 are MNHEY and SMNVEV (reference sequence). V lost 3 bases, J lost 5 bases, and 10 bases lay in between. The CDR3 is made up of 13 amino acids. The CDR3 loop reads CASSFRGGTEAFF. Here the CDR3 DNA reads TGTGCCAGCAGTTTTCGGGGGGGGACTGAAGCTTTCTTT.

The J gene is TRBJ1-5, the V gene TRBV7-9, with D uncertain. Trimming pared 1 base from V and 0 bases from J, leaving 4 bases between. This CDR3 comprises 14 residues. Per the germline V gene, CDR1 is SEHNR and CDR2 is FQNEAQ (reference sequence). This chain's CDR3 is CASSLGASNQPQHF. CDR3 in DNA: TGTGCCAGCAGCTTAGGAGCTAGCAATCAGCCCCAGCATTTT. Drawing the rest from reference TRBV7-9 and TRBJ1-5, the complete variable domain is DTGVSQNPRHKITKRGQNVTFRCDPISEHNRLYWYRQTLGQGPEFLTYFQNEAQLEKSRLLSDRFSAERPKGSFSTLEIQRTEQGDSAMYLCASSLGASNQPQHFGDGTRLSIL.

This rearrangement joins TRBV27 to TRBJ1-1, with 7 bases matching TRBD1. The CDR3 totals 16 residues. After removal of 5 bases from V and 0 bases from J, the junction contained 9 bases not matched to a gene. Germline CDR1 is MNHEY and CDR2 is SMNVEV (reference sequence). This chain's CDR3 is CASSTDRFRVNTEAFF. The CDR3 DNA is TGTGCCAGCAGTACGGACAGGTTCCGGGTGAACACTGAAGCTTTCTTT.

The CDR3 sequence is CASSPAQSGNTIYF. The CDR3 DNA is TGTGCCAGCAGCCCTGCTCAATCTGGAAACACCATATATTTT. The gene calls are TRBV7-2 and TRBJ1-3; D call uncertain. Between the trimmed V and J ends, which lost 5 bases and 1 base, there was a span of 9 bases. CDR1 SGHTA and CDR2 FQGNSA come from the germline V gene. The CDR3 has 14 residues.